This TCR beta chain was identified in a study of blood T cell repertoires in COVID-19. Assay: immunoSEQ multiplex PCR; the TCRdb copy retains only in-frame clones and omits some. Among roughly 200,000 clones, about 95% were seen once, and the ten largest hold around 0.8%. Germline V gene sequence: CDR1 SGHNT, CDR2 YYREEE (reference sequence). V shed 4 bases, J shed 10 bases, and the junction held 17 bases outside the gene matches. The CDR3 length is 18 residues. Input material: peripheral blood. This receptor was identified in a man in his thirties or forties with COVID-19, enrolled during active disease. This rearrangement joins TRBV5-4 to TRBJ2-1; TRBD2 matches at 13 bases. The CDR3 sequence is CASSLQPPTSGGASEQFF. DNA of the CDR3: TGTGCCAGCAGCCTACAACCTCCAACTAGCGGGGGGGCCAGCGAGCAGTTCTTC.